The rows below give T cell receptor beta chains drawn from one sample of a study of blood T cell repertoires in COVID-19. TCRdb's table, derived via immunoSEQ multiplex PCR, lists solely in-frame clones and lacks some. This sample carries 200,000 to 250,000 clones, 65% to 85% of them seen once, and the ten largest clones take more than 3%. Sequenced material: PBMCs or T cells enriched from blood (not recorded which). These TCRs come from a woman aged 55-69 years who had recovered from COVID-19. CDR3s include the opening cysteine and the closing phenylalanine or tryptophan. Each record gives: D gene, clone size, J gene, V gene, CDR3 DNA, CDR3 protein. D genes are given only for firm matches. Size tells how often a clone was seen (once, few, many) or the class of an expanded clone, and some rows leave it out.

TRBD1,NA,TRBJ1-2,TRBV18,TGTGCCAGCTTTTCCGGGACAGGGGGCGATGGCTACACCTTC,CASFSGTGGDGYTF
TRBD1,once,TRBJ1-6,TRBV19,TGTGCCAGTAGTTCCCCTGCGGGACAGAACTATAATTCACCCCTCCACTTT,CASSSPAGQNYNSPLHF
NA,few,TRBJ1-1,TRBV6-2/TRBV6-3,TGTGCCAGCAGTTACTCGAGTTTCGACACCCTTGCCACTGAAGCTTTCTTT,CASSYSSFDTLATEAFF
NA,few,TRBJ1-5,TRBV6-5,TGTGCCAGCAAGGCAGCGACTATCAGTAGGGCCCAGCATTTT,CASKAATISRAQHF
NA,NA,TRBJ2-1,TRBV9,TGTGCCAGCAGCTCCCACCGGGGTGCCTACAATGAGCAGTTCTTC,CASSSHRGAYNEQFF
NA,few,TRBJ2-3,TRBV12-3/TRBV12-4,TGTGCCAGCAGTTTAGGTCGAGGGGGTACGCAGTATTTT,CASSLGRGGTQYF
TRBD2,NA,TRBJ2-7,TRBV2,TGTGCCAGCAGTGAGATGGTAGCGGGAAGTGAGCAGTACTTC,CASSEMVAGSEQYF
NA,NA,TRBJ1-2,TRBV29-1,TGCAGCGTTGAAGGCGTCAGGGTAGGCTATGGCTACACCTTC,CSVEGVRVGYGYTF
NA,NA,TRBJ2-7,TRBV6-2/TRBV6-3,TGTGCCAGCAGTTATGGCCGCCGAGTGAAGACATACGAGCAGTACTTC,CASSYGRRVKTYEQYF
TRBD2,few,TRBJ2-2,TRBV9,TGTGCCAGCAGCGTACACGGGGGGTCGGACACCGGGGAGCTGTTTTTT,CASSVHGGSDTGELFF
TRBD1,NA,TRBJ2-7,TRBV7-9,TGTGCCAGCAGCAAAACAGGGGGCACGGTGCAGTACTTC,CASSKTGGTVQYF
TRBD2,NA,TRBJ2-1,TRBV11-2,TGTGCCAGCAGCTTAGAAGGCGGGAGCTCCTACAATGAGCAGTTCTTC,CASSLEGGSSYNEQFF
TRBD1,NA,TRBJ1-3,TRBV19,TGTGCCAGTAGTACCCCCCGGGACAGGGGACGGAACACCATATATTTT,CASSTPRDRGRNTIYF
TRBD1,NA,TRBJ1-6,TRBV5-6,TGTGCCAGCAGCAAGGGACAGGGTAATTCACCCCTCCACTTT,CASSKGQGNSPLHF
TRBD1,NA,TRBJ1-1,TRBV11-1,TGTGCCAGCAGCTCAAGCGATAACAGGGGGACTGAAGCTTTCTTT,CASSSSDNRGTEAFF
TRBD1,NA,TRBJ1-5,TRBV19,TGTGCCAGTAGTAGGACAGGGAGGGATCAGCCCCAGCATTTT,CASSRTGRDQPQHF
TRBD2,NA,TRBJ2-5,TRBV5-6,TGTGCCAGCAGCTTGCCGACTAGCGGGAGAGGAGAGACCCAGTACTTC,CASSLPTSGRGETQYF
NA,NA,TRBJ1-1,TRBV4-3,TGCGCCAGCAGCCAAGGAAACGCAGGCGTGAACACTGAAGCTTTCTTT,CASSQGNAGVNTEAFF
TRBD1,once,TRBJ1-1,TRBV29-1,TGCAGCGTTTCGCCGGGACAGCCGAACACTGAAGCTTTCTTT,CSVSPGQPNTEAFF
NA,NA,TRBJ1-6,TRBV2,TGTGCCAGCAGTGAATTCAACCGACAGATCTATAATTCACCCCTCCACTTT,CASSEFNRQIYNSPLHF
TRBD1,once,TRBJ2-2,TRBV5-1,TGCGCCAGCAGCTCCCAATGGGACAGCACCACCGGGGAGCTGTTTTTT,CASSSQWDSTTGELFF
NA,NA,TRBJ2-7,TRBV2,TGTGCCAGCAGACTTCAGGGTTACGAGCAGTACTTC,CASRLQGYEQYF
NA,NA,TRBJ2-2,TRBV30,TGTGCCTGGAGTAGGGGCATTTCGAACACCGGGGAGCTGTTTTTT,CAWSRGISNTGELFF
TRBD1,NA,TRBJ2-7,TRBV4-1,TGCGCCAGCAGCCAAGACTGGACAGGGAACTACGAGCAGTACTTC,CASSQDWTGNYEQYF
TRBD2,NA,TRBJ2-5,TRBV5-1,TGCGCCAGCAGCTTATGGGGAGCGGGAGAGGGGGAGACCCAGTACTTC,CASSLWGAGEGETQYF
NA,few,TRBJ1-1,TRBV29-1,TGCAGCATCGGGGGAAACACTGAAGCTTTCTTT,CSIGGNTEAFF
TRBD1,NA,TRBJ1-5,TRBV7-9,TGTGCCAGCAGTACCGGGACAGGGATTGGGCAGCCCCAGCATTTT,CASSTGTGIGQPQHF
NA,once,TRBJ1-1,TRBV30,TGTGCCTGGAGCCCTGACAGTAACACTGAAGCTTTCTTT,CAWSPDSNTEAFF
TRBD1,NA,TRBJ1-4,TRBV5-1,TGCGCCAGTAGGGACAGGATTAATGAAAAACTGTTTTTT,CASRDRINEKLFF
NA,few,TRBJ1-1,TRBV19,TGTGCCAGCACCGCAGGGGTTGGGAACACTGAAGCTTTCTTT,CASTAGVGNTEAFF
NA,NA,TRBJ1-5,TRBV7-9,TGTGCCAGCAGCTTAGGAGCGGATCAGCCCCAGCATTTT,CASSLGADQPQHF
TRBD1,NA,TRBJ2-2,TRBV6-5,TGTGCCAGCAGTCACTATGAAGGACAGGGCCCCGGGGAGCTGTTTTTT,CASSHYEGQGPGELFF
NA,NA,TRBJ2-1,TRBV7-9,TGTGCCAGCAGCTTAGCGGCCCTGGATGAGCAGTTCTTC,CASSLAALDEQFF
TRBD2,NA,TRBJ2-7,TRBV5-1,TGCGCCAGCAGCTGGCGGGAGGGTTACGAGCAGTACTTC,CASSWREGYEQYF
NA,NA,TRBJ2-3,TRBV2,TGTGCCAGCAGGGGAAGACAGGCAATGAATACGCAGTATTTT,CASRGRQAMNTQYF
TRBD1,NA,TRBJ1-2,TRBV27,TGTGCCAGCAGTCGATGGACAGGGGGAAATTATGGCTACACCTTC,CASSRWTGGNYGYTF